Each of the 18 T cell receptor beta chains below was sequenced from the same sample in a study of shared clonotypes between healthy human individuals. Libraries were prepared by immunoSEQ multiplex PCR; TCRdb keeps only in-frame clonotypes and omits some of them. There are 1 million to 1.2 million clones in the sample; approximately 77% occur only once, and 0.89% lies in the top ten. Sequenced material: memory CD4+ T cells from PBMCs. Subset indicated: CD45RA-negative fraction. The receptors shown here come from a man younger than 30 in good health. Some clones in this sample may be carry-over from other donors' samples.

There are a few counts of this clone. The chain employs TRBV6-6 and TRBJ2-1; the D is unclear. The germline gives CDR1 MNHNY, CDR2 SVGAGI (reference sequence). The CDR3 extends over 11 amino acids. V was shortened by 5 bases and J by 8 bases, with 7 bases between the two germline ends. The CDR3 loop is CASSTRDEQFF. CDR3 in DNA: TGTGCCAGCAGTACTCGGGATGAGCAGTTCTTC.

The V and J genes are TRBV28 and TRBJ1-4; 9 bases are shared with TRBD1. J was trimmed by 8 bases and V by 5 bases; bases with no gene match: 9. This CDR3 comprises 15 residues. CDR1 and CDR2 from the germline V gene are MDHEN and SYDVKM. Written as DNA, the CDR3 is TGTGCCAGCAGTATAACAGGGGGCGTTTGGGAAAAACTGTTTTTT. The encoded protein is CASSITGGVWEKLFF.

The gene calls are TRBV27 and TRBJ2-3; D possibly corresponds to TRBD2 (6 bases). The V gene's germline CDR1 is MNHEY and CDR2 SMNVEV (reference sequence). There are 16 residues in the CDR3. Trimming took off 1 base at V and 2 bases at J, with 13 bases between the two ends. CDR3: CASSLWSSGYTDTQYF. Here the CDR3 DNA reads TGTGCCAGCAGTTTATGGTCCAGCGGGTACACAGATACGCAGTATTTT.

CDR3 sequence reads: CASSLPLVGSGANVLTF. DNA of the CDR3: TGCGCCAGCAGCTTACCCCTAGTGGGATCTGGGGCCAACGTCCTGACTTTC. J is TRBJ2-6 and V is TRBV5-1; D gene unclear. Germline CDR1 SGHRS, CDR2 YFSETQ. The V and J ends lost 2 bases and 1 base respectively, with 13 bases between them. This CDR3 region has 17 residues.

The chain employs TRBV29-1 and TRBJ2-1; 11 bases line up with TRBD2. Germline CDR1 reads SQVTM; CDR2 reads ANQGSEA. CDR3 length equals 14 residues. V was clipped by 7 bases and J by 7 bases; unmatched bases: 9. The CDR3 DNA reads as TGCAGCGGCCTACTAGCGGGAGTTCAAAATGAGCAGTTCTTC. Translating gives CSGLLAGVQNEQFF.

This clone was counted only a few times. This chain uses TRBV7-8 with TRBJ1-5; 7 bases are shared with TRBD1. This CDR3 contains 16 residues. Germline lookup yields CDR1 SGHVS and CDR2 FQNEAQ. Trimming at V came to 5 bases and at J to 4 bases, leaving 11 bases not matched to a gene. The CDR3, as DNA: TGTGCCAGCAGCCCCGATCAGGGGGGGTGGAATCAGCCCCAGCATTTT. It codes for CASSPDQGGWNQPQHF.

J is TRBJ1-2 and V is TRBV19, with D unclear. Trimming pared 2 bases from V and 4 bases from J, leaving 23 bases between. Germline CDR1 LNHDA, CDR2 SQIVND (reference sequence). This CDR3 region has 18 residues. The CDR3 coding sequence is TGTGCCAGTAGTATAACTCCCTCCCGGGCAGCCTTCTTCTATGGCTACACCTTC. It yields the protein CASSITPSRAAFFYGYTF.

The rearrangement links TRBV7-2 to TRBJ2-3; D may be TRBD1 (6 bases). V lost 4 bases and J 0 bases, leaving 11 bases between the germline ends. The CDR3 extends over 15 amino acids. Germline CDR1 and CDR2: SGHTA and FQGNSA. This CDR3 is CASSSQGSSTDTQYF. CDR3 nucleotide sequence: TGTGCCAGCAGCTCTCAGGGGAGCAGCACAGATACGCAGTATTTT.

This clone has just one count. Other DNA variants within this sample encode the same CDR3. The chain links TRBV7-8 to TRBJ2-5; 7 bases align to TRBD1. Germline CDR1 is SGHVS and CDR2 is FQNEAQ. The V and J ends lost 5 bases and 2 bases, in that order; junction bases with no gene match: 5. There are 14 residues in the CDR3. The CDR3 DNA reads as TGTGCCAGCAGCCTAGGGGACAGTCAAGAGACCCAGTACTTC. It encodes CASSLGDSQETQYF.

This chain joins TRBV30 and TRBJ2-3, with 8 bases fitting TRBD2. The V gene's germline CDR1 is GTSNPN and CDR2 SVGIG (reference sequence). Trimming took 0 bases from V and 5 from J; bases not matched to a gene: 10. The CDR3 consists of 16 residues. CDR3 in DNA: TGTGCCTGGAGTGTATTCGGGAGGGGGGTTTTAGATACGCAGTATTTT. It yields the protein CAWSVFGRGVLDTQYF.

Only one count was recorded for this clone. CDR3 bases: TGTGCCAGCAGCTTACGAACGGGGGCGCGGACTGAAGCTTTCTTT. This translates into CASSLRTGARTEAFF. The chain recombines TRBV7-2 with TRBJ1-1; the D gene is possibly TRBD1 (6 bases). Germline V lookup: CDR1 SGHTA, CDR2 FQGNSA. The CDR3 is made up of 15 amino acids. V was shortened by 2 bases and J by 5 bases, with 15 bases between the two germline ends.

The V and J genes are TRBV28 and TRBJ2-1, with 10 positions matching TRBD2. Germline V gene data show CDR1 as MDHEN and CDR2 as SYDVKM. J lost 5 bases, V lost 2 bases, and 3 bases had no gene match. The CDR3 loop spans 15 amino acids. CDR3 sequence reads: CASSLPLAGHNEQFF. As DNA, the CDR3 is TGTGCCAGCAGTTTACCACTAGCGGGGCACAATGAGCAGTTCTTC.

The chain links TRBV5-1 to TRBJ2-7; D is perhaps TRBD2 (5 bases). Looked up from germline, CDR1 is SGHRS and CDR2 is YFSETQ. CDR3 length equals 14 residues. V shed 4 bases and J shed 3 bases, with 14 bases lying between them. The CDR3 DNA reads as TGCGCCAGCAGCAAGAGGGCGCGAAGCTACGAGCAGTACTTC. Protein sequence: CASSKRARSYEQYF.

The chain combines TRBV7-9 with TRBJ2-2, with 14 positions matching TRBD2. CDR1 is SEHNR and CDR2 is FQNEAQ in the germline V gene (reference sequence). The V segment lost 5 bases and the J segment 6 bases; nucleotides outside the gene matches: 11. This CDR3 region has 18 residues. The DNA of the CDR3 is TGTGCCAGCAGCCCCGCCCCCGGGACTAGCGGGAGCGCCGGGGAGCTGTTTTTT. This encodes CASSPAPGTSGSAGELFF.

The V and J genes are TRBV27 and TRBJ2-5; 9 bases line up with TRBD2. The CDR3 consists of 14 residues. CDR1 is MNHEY and CDR2 is SMNVEV in the germline V gene (reference sequence). Unmatched junction bases numbered 4, after V lost 7 bases and J lost 1 base. The chain's CDR3 is CASTASGTQETQYF. CDR3 DNA sequence: TGTGCCAGCACAGCTAGCGGGACCCAAGAGACCCAGTACTTC.

Note on this clone: A much larger clone differs by one base, so this may be a read error. This chain connects TRBV7-3 to TRBJ1-1, with D possibly matching TRBD1 (6 bases). The CDR3 contains 13 residues. V lost 5 bases and J 6 bases, leaving 13 bases between the germline ends. Germline-derived CDR1 and CDR2 are SGHTA and FQGTGA. CDR3 in amino acids: CASSPLRGAEAFF. CDR3 bases: TGTGCCAGCAGCCCCTTGAGGGGGGCTGAAGCTTTCTTT. Looking up the rest from reference TRBV7-3 and TRBJ1-1 gives the full variable domain: GAGVSQTPSNKVTEKGKYVELRCDPISGHTALYWYRQSLGQGPEFLIYFQGTGAADDSGLPNDRFFAVRPEGSVSTLKIQRTERGDSAVYLCASSPLRGAEAFFGQGTRLTVV.

This chain links TRBV7-2 with TRBJ2-5, with D uncertain. The ends were cut back, 2 bases at V and 6 bases at J, with 10 bases in the middle. This CDR3 is 13 amino acids long. The germline V gene encodes CDR1 SGHTA and CDR2 FQGNSA. CDR3 residues: CASSLRRKQTQYF. CDR3 nucleotide sequence: TGTGCCAGCAGCTTAAGAAGGAAACAGACCCAGTACTTC. Complete variable domain (other parts from reference TRBV7-2 and TRBJ2-5): GAGVSQSPSNKVTEKGKDVELRCDPISGHTALYWYRQSLGQGLEFLIYFQGNSAPDKSGLPSDRFSAERTGGSVSTLTIQRTQQEDSAVYLCASSLRRKQTQYFGPGTRLLVL.

On this clone: The sample has other DNA sequences that encode this CDR3 too. The chain employs TRBV7-9 and TRBJ1-1; D remains ambiguous. The CDR3 runs to 13 residues. Germline-derived CDR1 and CDR2 are SEHNR and FQNEAQ (reference sequence). The V end lost 4 bases, the J end lost 4 bases, and 10 bases lay between the germline ends. The CDR3: CASSSEGGTEAFF. In DNA form, the CDR3 reads TGTGCCAGCAGCTCAGAGGGCGGCACTGAAGCTTTCTTT.